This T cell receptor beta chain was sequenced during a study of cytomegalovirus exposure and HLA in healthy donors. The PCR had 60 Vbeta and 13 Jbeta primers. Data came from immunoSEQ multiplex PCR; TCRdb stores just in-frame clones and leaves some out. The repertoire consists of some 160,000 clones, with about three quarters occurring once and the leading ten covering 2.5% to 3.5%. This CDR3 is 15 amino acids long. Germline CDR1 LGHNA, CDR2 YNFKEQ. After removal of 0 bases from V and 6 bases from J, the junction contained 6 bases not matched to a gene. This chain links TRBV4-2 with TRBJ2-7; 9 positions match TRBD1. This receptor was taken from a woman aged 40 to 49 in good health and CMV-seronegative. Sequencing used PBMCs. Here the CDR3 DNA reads TGTGCCAGCAGCCAAGATTACATGGACAGGGGCGAGCAGTACTTC. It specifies CASSQDYMDRGEQYF.